This T cell receptor (beta chain) derives from a study of blood T cell repertoires in COVID-19. The CDR3 contains 15 residues. V was shortened by 0 bases and J by 1 base, with 10 bases between the two germline ends. CDR1 is MNHNS and CDR2 is SASEGT in the germline V gene. Produced via immunoSEQ multiplex PCR; TCRdb's table is partial and in-frame only. This sample has approximately 60,000 clones, with approximately 78% found just once. This sequence joins TRBV6-1 and TRBJ2-7; a weak D match, TRBD1 (5 bases). The source material was peripheral blood. The TCR sequence derives from an elderly woman with acute or convalescent COVID-19. The CDR3, as DNA: TGTGCCAGCAGTGAAGCCCCCAACAGGTCCTACGAGCAGTACTTC. It codes for CASSEAPNRSYEQYF.